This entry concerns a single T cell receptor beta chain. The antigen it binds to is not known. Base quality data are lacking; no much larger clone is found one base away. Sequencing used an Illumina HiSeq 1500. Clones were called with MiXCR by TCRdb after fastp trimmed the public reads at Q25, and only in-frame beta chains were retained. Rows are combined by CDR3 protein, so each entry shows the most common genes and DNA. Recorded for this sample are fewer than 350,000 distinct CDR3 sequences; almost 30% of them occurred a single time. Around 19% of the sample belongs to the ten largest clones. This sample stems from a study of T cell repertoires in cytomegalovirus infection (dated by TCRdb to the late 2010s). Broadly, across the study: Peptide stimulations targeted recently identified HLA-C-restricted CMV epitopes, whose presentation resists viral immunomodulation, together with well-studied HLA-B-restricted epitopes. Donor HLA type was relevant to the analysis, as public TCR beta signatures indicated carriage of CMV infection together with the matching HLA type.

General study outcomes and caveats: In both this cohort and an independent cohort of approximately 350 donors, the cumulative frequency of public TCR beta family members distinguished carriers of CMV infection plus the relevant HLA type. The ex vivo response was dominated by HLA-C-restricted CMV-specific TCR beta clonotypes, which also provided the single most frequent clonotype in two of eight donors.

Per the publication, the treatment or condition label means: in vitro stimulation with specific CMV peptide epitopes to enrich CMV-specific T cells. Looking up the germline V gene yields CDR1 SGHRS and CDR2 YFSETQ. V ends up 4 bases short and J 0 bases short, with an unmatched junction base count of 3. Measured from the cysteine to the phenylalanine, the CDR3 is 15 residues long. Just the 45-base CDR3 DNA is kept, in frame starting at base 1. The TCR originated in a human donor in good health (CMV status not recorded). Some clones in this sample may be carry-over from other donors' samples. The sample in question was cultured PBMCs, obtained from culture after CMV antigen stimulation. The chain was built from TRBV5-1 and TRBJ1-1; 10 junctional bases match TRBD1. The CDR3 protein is CASSGTGALNTEAFF. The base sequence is TGCGCCAGCAGCGGGACAGGGGCCTTGAACACTGAAGCTTTCTTT.